This TCR beta chain was sequenced for a study of cytomegalovirus exposure and HLA in healthy donors. On the study more broadly: In a previous analysis, nearly 120 million unique TCR beta sequences were found from 150 million to 200 million T cells.

V gave up 6 bases and J gave up 7 bases, with 16 bases separating them. This CDR3 has 13 amino acids. Germline CDR1 and CDR2: LNHDA and SQIVND (reference sequence). PCR used 60 Vbeta primers and 13 Jbeta primers. Sequencing was performed with immunoSEQ multiplex PCR; in TCRdb, only in-frame clones are kept and a portion is missing. The sample holds 210,000 or so clones, around 86% seen once. Overall study findings and caveats: Differences between HLA loci emerged in a later analysis of TCR association rates, with DRB1 most and HLA-C fewest. In an earlier analysis, about 87% or about 30%: the productive usage of most TCR beta V segments.

Regarding this clone: Its antigen is unknown.

Sequencing was performed on PBMCs. The clonotype comes from a man aged 30 to 39 in good health and CMV-seronegative. The chain links TRBV19 to TRBJ2-7; a weak D match, TRBD1 (6 bases). CDR3 nucleotides: TGTGCCAGTAGGGGAACAGGGTCCAGGGAGCAGTACTTC. Protein product: CASRGTGSREQYF.